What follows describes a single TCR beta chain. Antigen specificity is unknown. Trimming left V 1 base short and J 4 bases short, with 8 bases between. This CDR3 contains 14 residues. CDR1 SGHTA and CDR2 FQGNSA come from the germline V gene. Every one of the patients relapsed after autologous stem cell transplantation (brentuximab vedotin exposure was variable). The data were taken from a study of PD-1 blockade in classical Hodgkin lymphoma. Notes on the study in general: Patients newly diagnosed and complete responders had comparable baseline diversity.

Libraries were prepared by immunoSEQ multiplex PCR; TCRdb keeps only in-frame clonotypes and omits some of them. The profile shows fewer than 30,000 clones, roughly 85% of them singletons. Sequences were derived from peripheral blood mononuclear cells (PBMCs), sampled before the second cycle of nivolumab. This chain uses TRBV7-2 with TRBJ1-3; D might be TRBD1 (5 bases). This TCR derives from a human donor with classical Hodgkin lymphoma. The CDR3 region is CASSLEWGGNTIYF. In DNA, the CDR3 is TGTGCCAGCAGCTTAGAATGGGGCGGAAACACCATATATTTT. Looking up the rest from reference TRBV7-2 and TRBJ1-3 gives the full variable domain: GAGVSQSPSNKVTEKGKDVELRCDPISGHTALYWYRQSLGQGLEFLIYFQGNSAPDKSGLPSDRFSAERTGGSVSTLTIQRTQQEDSAVYLCASSLEWGGNTIYFGEGSWLTVV.